One sample yielded the 7 T cell receptor beta chains listed below, sequenced in a study of T cells after yellow fever vaccination. MiXCR, run by TCRdb on the 5' RACE reads, gives a single entry per CDR3 protein. This table holds approximately 120,000 distinct CDR3 sequences, about 15% found once. Sequences were derived from CD8+ T cells sorted from PBMCs, sampled 5 days after the yellow fever booster vaccination. The receptor source for this set is a man younger than 30 who received the YFV17D yellow fever vaccine.

The rearrangement links TRBV4-2 to TRBJ2-7; 8 nucleotides line up with TRBD2. Unmatched junction bases numbered 3, after V lost 1 base and J lost 1 base. CDR3 size: 15 residues. Germline-derived CDR1 and CDR2 are LGHNA and YNFKEQ. The CDR3 nucleotides are TGTGCCAGCAGCCAAGTACTAGCGGCGTCCTACGAGCAGTACGTC. Its protein is CASSQVLAASYEQYV.

The chain is built from TRBV2 and TRBJ2-3; 8 positions match TRBD2. V lost 8 bases and J lost 5; bases outside the gene matches: 18. This CDR3 has 17 amino acids. The germline gives CDR1 SNHLY, CDR2 FYNNEI. The DNA of the CDR3 is TGTGCCAGCGGGACCCTACGGGGGGGCCAACCTCAAGATACGCAGTATTTT. It encodes CASGTLRGGQPQDTQYF.

This clonotype has only a few counts. The gene calls are TRBV27 and TRBJ2-3; 7 positions agree with TRBD1. The CDR3 has 16 amino acids. Germline lookup yields CDR1 MNHEY and CDR2 SMNVEV (reference sequence). Trimming at V came to 0 bases and at J to 0 bases, leaving 3 bases not matched to a gene. Here the CDR3 DNA reads TGTGCCAGCAGTTTATCCGGGACAGCTAGCACAGATACGCAGTATTTT. Translated, it gives CASSLSGTASTDTQYF.

The V gene is TRBV7-9, the J gene TRBJ1-1, with TRBD1 identical over 9 bases. Germline V lookup: CDR1 SEHNR, CDR2 FQNEAQ (reference sequence). This CDR3 spans 14 amino acids. Germline trimming cut 5 bases from V and 1 base from J; bases unmatched to any gene: 2. The CDR3 sequence is CASSTTGGNTEAFF. In DNA form, the CDR3 reads TGTGCCAGCAGCACGACAGGGGGGAACACTGAAGCTTTCTTT.

The chain links TRBV12-3 or TRBV12-4 to TRBJ2-5; D unclear. The CDR3 covers 15 residues. V was trimmed by 0 bases and J by 5 bases, leaving 13 bases between them. CDR3 in DNA: TGTGCCAGCAGTTTAGCGAGGCACCTCTACGAGACCCAGTACTTC. Encoded protein: CASSLARHLYETQYF.

This clonotype was found a few times. This chain links TRBV6-2 or TRBV6-3 with TRBJ2-7; D perhaps matches TRBD1 (6 bases). The V gene's germline CDR1 is MNHEY and CDR2 SVGEGT. Trimming stripped 2 bases from V and 4 bases from J, with 9 bases between. The CDR3 extends over 13 amino acids. CDR3 bases: TGTGCCAGCAGTTACACAGGGACATACGAGCAGTACGTC. Translating it yields CASSYTGTYEQYV.

This clonotype appeared a few times. This chain links TRBV4-1 with TRBJ2-2; 13 bases align to TRBD2. V gave up 0 bases and J gave up 6 bases; unmatched junction bases: 10. Germline CDR1 MGHRA, CDR2 YSYEKL. The CDR3 is made up of 19 amino acids. This chain's CDR3 is CASSQDPPRLAGGPGELFF. The CDR3 nucleotides read TGCGCCAGCAGCCAAGACCCGCCGAGACTAGCGGGGGGACCCGGGGAGCTGTTTTTT.